The rows below give T cell receptor beta chains drawn from one sample of a study of blood T cell repertoires in COVID-19. Assay: immunoSEQ multiplex PCR; the TCRdb copy retains only in-frame clones and omits some. The sample lists around 250,000 clones, under 90% occurring once. The sample comprised peripheral blood. The receptors shown here come from a human donor in a cohort sampled during active COVID-19. CDR3s include the opening cysteine and the closing phenylalanine or tryptophan. D genes are given only for firm matches. Clone sizes are given selectively: once, few, many, or a class where the clone is expanded.

D gene: TRBD2
V gene: TRBV10-3
clone size: -
J gene: TRBJ2-7
CDR3 DNA: TGTGCCATCTACCCCAGTGGGGGGGGGTGGTACTTC
CDR3 protein: CAIYPSGGGWYF

D gene: TRBD1
V gene: TRBV27
clone size: few
J gene: TRBJ1-5
CDR3 DNA: TGTGCCAGCAGGCAAACAGGGGGGGCTAATCAGCCCCAGCATTTT
CDR3 protein: CASRQTGGANQPQHF

D gene: -
V gene: TRBV6-5
clone size: -
J gene: TRBJ1-4
CDR3 DNA: TGTGCCAGCAGTTACCTGAGAAGGGGTAATGAAAAACTGTTTTTT
CDR3 protein: CASSYLRRGNEKLFF

D gene: -
V gene: TRBV2
clone size: -
J gene: TRBJ2-6
CDR3 DNA: TGTGCCAGCAGTGACGGGTATTCTGGGGCCAACGTCCTGACTTTC
CDR3 protein: CASSDGYSGANVLTF

D gene: -
V gene: TRBV6-5
clone size: -
J gene: TRBJ2-1
CDR3 DNA: TGTGCCAGCAGTCAGGGAGGTGAGCAGTTCTTC
CDR3 protein: CASSQGGEQFF

D gene: -
V gene: TRBV6-5
clone size: -
J gene: TRBJ1-6
CDR3 DNA: TGTGCCAGCAGTTACTCTTCGCAGAATCCTAATTCACCCCTCCACTTT
CDR3 protein: CASSYSSQNPNSPLHF

D gene: TRBD2
V gene: TRBV24-1
clone size: -
J gene: TRBJ2-5
CDR3 DNA: TGTGCCACCAGTGAAGGTGTCCTAGCGGGTCAAGAGACCCAGTACTTC
CDR3 protein: CATSEGVLAGQETQYF

D gene: -
V gene: TRBV6-5
clone size: once
J gene: TRBJ2-1
CDR3 DNA: TGTGCCAGCAGTTCGGGGTGGGGAGACAATGAGCAGTTCTTC
CDR3 protein: CASSSGWGDNEQFF

D gene: -
V gene: TRBV4-3
clone size: -
J gene: TRBJ1-6
CDR3 DNA: TGCGCCAGCAGCCAAGATGTCGGGGGGGCAGCAAGGTCACCCCTCCACTTT
CDR3 protein: CASSQDVGGAARSPLHF

D gene: TRBD2
V gene: TRBV19
clone size: -
J gene: TRBJ2-1
CDR3 DNA: TGTGCCAGTAGTTCTGGGAGGGACGGCAATGAGCAGTTCTTC
CDR3 protein: CASSSGRDGNEQFF

D gene: TRBD2
V gene: TRBV24-1
clone size: few
J gene: TRBJ2-3
CDR3 DNA: TGTGCCACCAGAAGCGGGGTACTGGCAACAGATACGCAGTATTTT
CDR3 protein: CATRSGVLATDTQYF

D gene: -
V gene: TRBV6-2/TRBV6-3
clone size: once
J gene: TRBJ2-1
CDR3 DNA: TGTGCCAGCAGTTACAGGGACTCCCTCTACAATGAGCAGTTCTTC
CDR3 protein: CASSYRDSLYNEQFF

D gene: TRBD1
V gene: TRBV5-5
clone size: many
J gene: TRBJ1-1
CDR3 DNA: TGTGCCAGCGGAGGGACAGTCTACAAGGGAAACACTGAAGCTTTCTTT
CDR3 protein: CASGGTVYKGNTEAFF

D gene: -
V gene: TRBV6-5
clone size: -
J gene: TRBJ1-5
CDR3 DNA: TGTGCCAGCAGTCGCAGGGAAGGTCAGCCCCAGCATTTT
CDR3 protein: CASSRREGQPQHF

D gene: -
V gene: TRBV6-5
clone size: -
J gene: TRBJ1-6
CDR3 DNA: TGTGCCAGCAGTCCCCAACAGAGTTTTAATTCACCCCTCCACTTT
CDR3 protein: CASSPQQSFNSPLHF

D gene: -
V gene: TRBV6-5
clone size: -
J gene: TRBJ1-2
CDR3 DNA: TGTGCCAGCAGTTACTCCCGGACATTCACCTATGGCTACACCTTC
CDR3 protein: CASSYSRTFTYGYTF

D gene: TRBD2
V gene: TRBV5-1
clone size: -
J gene: TRBJ2-7
CDR3 DNA: TGCGCCAGCAGCCCGGGACTAGCCGGCGGCGAGCAGTACTTC
CDR3 protein: CASSPGLAGGEQYF

D gene: -
V gene: TRBV21-1
clone size: -
J gene: TRBJ1-3
CDR3 DNA: TGTGCCAGCAGCACACGACAGGGCCTCTCTGGAAACACCATATATTTT
CDR3 protein: CASSTRQGLSGNTIYF

D gene: TRBD2
V gene: TRBV4-2
clone size: -
J gene: TRBJ2-1
CDR3 DNA: TGTGCCAGCAGCCAGCAACCGGGACTAGCGGGTGAGCAGTTCTTC
CDR3 protein: CASSQQPGLAGEQFF

D gene: TRBD1
V gene: TRBV19
clone size: many
J gene: TRBJ2-3
CDR3 DNA: TGTGCCAGTAACAGGGGCGAGGCAGATACGCAGTATTTT
CDR3 protein: CASNRGEADTQYF

D gene: -
V gene: TRBV6-5
clone size: -
J gene: TRBJ1-5
CDR3 DNA: TGTGCCAGCAGGCTCCAGAGGAATCAGCCCCAGCATTTT
CDR3 protein: CASRLQRNQPQHF

D gene: TRBD1
V gene: TRBV18
clone size: -
J gene: TRBJ2-5
CDR3 DNA: TGTGCCAGCTCCCCCGAGTTCGACAGGGGAAAGACCCAGTACTTC
CDR3 protein: CASSPEFDRGKTQYF

D gene: -
V gene: TRBV21-1
clone size: -
J gene: TRBJ2-3
CDR3 DNA: TGTGCCAGCAGCAAAGGCGGTGGGAGCGGGGTGATGGATACGCAGTATTTT
CDR3 protein: CASSKGGGSGVMDTQYF

D gene: -
V gene: TRBV19
clone size: -
J gene: TRBJ1-2
CDR3 DNA: TGTGCCAGTAGTATATCAGGCGCTGGCTACACCTTC
CDR3 protein: CASSISGAGYTF

D gene: -
V gene: TRBV2
clone size: -
J gene: TRBJ2-7
CDR3 DNA: TGTGCCAGCAACGGTTGGGGCCACGAGCAGTACTTC
CDR3 protein: CASNGWGHEQYF

D gene: TRBD1
V gene: TRBV3-1/TRBV3-2
clone size: -
J gene: TRBJ2-4
CDR3 DNA: TGTGCCAGCAGCCAAGAGGGACAGGGGGCCAAAAACATTCAGTACTTC
CDR3 protein: CASSQEGQGAKNIQYF

D gene: TRBD1
V gene: TRBV9
clone size: -
J gene: TRBJ1-3
CDR3 DNA: TGTGCCAGCACTTTGGGACAGGGGCAAAGCTCTGGAAACACCATATATTTT
CDR3 protein: CASTLGQGQSSGNTIYF

D gene: -
V gene: TRBV5-4
clone size: -
J gene: TRBJ2-2
CDR3 DNA: TGTGCCAGCAGCTTGGACCTAACAGGCGCCGGGGAGCTGTTTTTT
CDR3 protein: CASSLDLTGAGELFF

D gene: -
V gene: TRBV7-8
clone size: -
J gene: TRBJ2-7
CDR3 DNA: TGTGCCAGCAGCTTAGGGGCGGACGGACTCTCCTACGAGCAGTACTTC
CDR3 protein: CASSLGADGLSYEQYF

D gene: -
V gene: TRBV9
clone size: -
J gene: TRBJ2-3
CDR3 DNA: TGTGCCAGCAGCCGCCTGGGGCGGGGTGCAGCAGATACGCAGTATTTT
CDR3 protein: CASSRLGRGAADTQYF

D gene: -
V gene: TRBV5-1
clone size: -
J gene: TRBJ2-7
CDR3 DNA: TGCGCCAGCAGCTTTACGGGAGCTGGCCTAGGGGAGCAGTACTTC
CDR3 protein: CASSFTGAGLGEQYF

D gene: -
V gene: TRBV4-1
clone size: -
J gene: TRBJ1-4
CDR3 DNA: TGCGCCAGCAGCCCCCCCCGGGACACCCTTGCAACTAATGAAAAACTGTTTTTT
CDR3 protein: CASSPPRDTLATNEKLFF

D gene: TRBD1
V gene: TRBV18
clone size: -
J gene: TRBJ2-7
CDR3 DNA: TGTGCCAGCTCACCCTTGGACAGGGCCTACGAGCAGTACTTC
CDR3 protein: CASSPLDRAYEQYF

D gene: -
V gene: TRBV28
clone size: -
J gene: TRBJ2-2
CDR3 DNA: TGTGCCAGCAGCACAGGGTTGGGCACCGGGGAGCTGTTTTTT
CDR3 protein: CASSTGLGTGELFF

D gene: TRBD2
V gene: TRBV6-5
clone size: -
J gene: TRBJ2-7
CDR3 DNA: TGTGCCAGCAGTTTCTCCGGGACTAGCTTTTCCTACGAGCAGTACTTC
CDR3 protein: CASSFSGTSFSYEQYF

D gene: TRBD2
V gene: TRBV10-3
clone size: -
J gene: TRBJ2-1
CDR3 DNA: TGTGCCATCAGTGATTACGGGGGGGTTTCCAATGAGCAGTTCTTC
CDR3 protein: CAISDYGGVSNEQFF

D gene: TRBD2
V gene: TRBV9
clone size: -
J gene: TRBJ2-1
CDR3 DNA: TGTGCCAGCAGCGTGGGGGAGGGCCGTCACAATGAGCAGTTCTTC
CDR3 protein: CASSVGEGRHNEQFF

D gene: TRBD1
V gene: TRBV5-4
clone size: -
J gene: TRBJ2-1
CDR3 DNA: TGTGCCACCCAGGGGACAGGGGGCAATGAGCAGTTCTTC
CDR3 protein: CATQGTGGNEQFF

D gene: -
V gene: TRBV24-1
clone size: -
J gene: TRBJ2-3
CDR3 DNA: TGTGCCACCAGTGACTGGGGGGAGCCCACAGATACGCAGTATTTT
CDR3 protein: CATSDWGEPTDTQYF

D gene: TRBD1
V gene: TRBV11-2
clone size: -
J gene: TRBJ1-6
CDR3 DNA: TGTGCCAGCAGCACGCCCCAGACAGGGCGGTATATTTCACCCCTCCACTTT
CDR3 protein: CASSTPQTGRYISPLHF

D gene: TRBD1
V gene: TRBV6-5
clone size: -
J gene: TRBJ1-5
CDR3 DNA: TGTGCCAGCAGGGGACAGAAGTATAGCAATCAGCCCCAGCATTTT
CDR3 protein: CASRGQKYSNQPQHF

D gene: -
V gene: TRBV18
clone size: once
J gene: TRBJ1-3
CDR3 DNA: TGTGCCAGCTCACCATCGCCGCCCTCAGGTTCTGGAAACACCATATATTTT
CDR3 protein: CASSPSPPSGSGNTIYF

D gene: TRBD2
V gene: TRBV4-2
clone size: -
J gene: TRBJ2-5
CDR3 DNA: TGTGCCAGCAGCCAAGTCGGGATAGCGGGGGGCGAAGAGACCCAGTACTTC
CDR3 protein: CASSQVGIAGGEETQYF

D gene: -
V gene: TRBV29-1
clone size: -
J gene: TRBJ1-2
CDR3 DNA: TGCAGCGTGGTCGGACAGCCCTATAACTATGGCTACACCTTC
CDR3 protein: CSVVGQPYNYGYTF

D gene: TRBD1
V gene: TRBV7-2
clone size: -
J gene: TRBJ1-2
CDR3 DNA: TGTGCCAGCAGCTTGGACGGACAGGGGGCAAAGGGCTACACCTTC
CDR3 protein: CASSLDGQGAKGYTF

D gene: TRBD2
V gene: TRBV19
clone size: many
J gene: TRBJ2-3
CDR3 DNA: TGTGCCAGTAGTCCCGGCGGACTAGCGGTTTCTAGCACAGATACGCAGTATTTT
CDR3 protein: CASSPGGLAVSSTDTQYF

D gene: -
V gene: TRBV3-1/TRBV3-2
clone size: once
J gene: TRBJ1-5
CDR3 DNA: TGTGCCAGCAGCCGATCGAGGGAGAGACAGCCCCAGCATTTT
CDR3 protein: CASSRSRERQPQHF

D gene: -
V gene: TRBV18
clone size: -
J gene: TRBJ2-7
CDR3 DNA: TGTGCCAGCTCACGGCAGGGGTCCTACGAGCAGTACTTC
CDR3 protein: CASSRQGSYEQYF

D gene: -
V gene: TRBV7-8
clone size: -
J gene: TRBJ2-5
CDR3 DNA: TGTGCCAGCAGCCCAGGGGCTAGCGGAAAAGAGACCCAGTACTTC
CDR3 protein: CASSPGASGKETQYF

D gene: -
V gene: TRBV4-1
clone size: few
J gene: TRBJ1-5
CDR3 DNA: TGCGCCAGCAGCCAAGAGGCAGGGTTTCAGCCCCAGCATTTT
CDR3 protein: CASSQEAGFQPQHF

D gene: -
V gene: TRBV6-5
clone size: -
J gene: TRBJ2-4
CDR3 DNA: TGTGCCAGCAAATCATCCAAAAACATTCAGTACTTC
CDR3 protein: CASKSSKNIQYF

D gene: -
V gene: TRBV28
clone size: -
J gene: TRBJ2-2
CDR3 DNA: TGTGCCAGCAGTTTGCCCCAATCGGGCGGGGAGCTGTTTTTT
CDR3 protein: CASSLPQSGGELFF

D gene: -
V gene: TRBV2
clone size: -
J gene: TRBJ2-7
CDR3 DNA: TGTGCCAGCAGTTCGGGGTACGTCCACGAGCAGTACTTC
CDR3 protein: CASSSGYVHEQYF

D gene: -
V gene: TRBV28
clone size: -
J gene: TRBJ1-5
CDR3 DNA: TGTGCCAGCAGAGCTAGCAATCAGCCCCAGCATTTT
CDR3 protein: CASRASNQPQHF

D gene: TRBD1
V gene: TRBV6-5
clone size: -
J gene: TRBJ1-5
CDR3 DNA: TGTGCCAGCAGTCCCGGGAGGGGGCCCCATCAGCCCCAGCATTTT
CDR3 protein: CASSPGRGPHQPQHF

D gene: -
V gene: TRBV5-1
clone size: -
J gene: TRBJ1-2
CDR3 DNA: TGCGCCAGCAGCTTGCCGTCTAACTATGGCTACACCTTC
CDR3 protein: CASSLPSNYGYTF

D gene: TRBD1
V gene: TRBV19
clone size: once
J gene: TRBJ1-1
CDR3 DNA: TGTGCCAGTAGCACCCCCCCCAGCCGTACAGGGGCGACGAACACTGAAGCTTTCTTT
CDR3 protein: CASSTPPSRTGATNTEAFF